The 17 T cell receptor beta chains below come from one sample, sequenced in a study of cytomegalovirus exposure and HLA in healthy donors. PCR primers comprised 60 Vbeta and 13 Jbeta primers. Generated by immunoSEQ multiplex PCR, the TCRdb table keeps only in-frame clones and is missing some. The table has 100,000 to 150,000 clones, about 71% seen once. The sequenced sample consisted of PBMCs. The receptors derive from a woman between 45 and 60 years old in good health and CMV-seronegative.

This clone occurred a few times. J is TRBJ1-1 and V is TRBV11-2; 8 positions match TRBD1. CDR3 length: 15 amino acids. The germline V gene has CDR1 SGHAT and CDR2 FQNNGV. After removal of 5 bases from V and 6 bases from J, the junction contained 11 bases not matched to a gene. CDR3 in amino acids: CASSQFQGAWSEAFF. In DNA form, the CDR3 reads TGTGCCAGCAGCCAATTCCAGGGGGCTTGGTCTGAAGCTTTCTTT.

This clone was seen a few times. The CDR3 DNA reads as TGTGCCAGCACTACGACTAGCGGGACCAACGAGCAGTACTTC. It encodes CASTTTSGTNEQYF. The chain employs TRBV6-1 and TRBJ2-7, with 11 bases aligning to TRBD2. Per the germline V gene, CDR1 is MNHNS and CDR2 is SASEGT. The length of the CDR3 is 14 residues. With V trimmed by 7 bases and J by 5 bases, 7 bases remained unmatched.

This clone was observed once. This rearrangement joins TRBV29-1 to TRBJ1-2, with D perhaps matching TRBD1 (6 bases). The ends were cut back, 3 bases at V and 8 bases at J, with 19 bases in the middle. This CDR3 spans 14 amino acids. Germline-derived CDR1 and CDR2 are SQVTM and ANQGSEA. The DNA of the CDR3 is TGCAGCGTTGAGAAGGGACAAGAAACCACCGGCTACACCTTC. Its protein product is CSVEKGQETTGYTF.

The sample holds one count of this clone. The J gene is TRBJ2-7, the V gene TRBV11-2; 9 bases line up with TRBD2. The CDR3 has 16 residues. The V gene's germline CDR1 is SGHAT and CDR2 FQNNGV. Trimming took 1 base from V and 1 from J; bases not matched to a gene: 5. The CDR3 bases are TGTGCCAGCAGCTTAGTCGGGACTAGCTTTTCCTACGAGCAGTACTTC. Translating gives CASSLVGTSFSYEQYF.

This clone was observed once. The chain recombines TRBV5-1 with TRBJ2-3, with a tentative D call TRBD2 (6 bases). Trimming pared 0 bases from V and 1 base from J, leaving 9 bases between. Germline V gene lookup returns CDR1 SGHRS and CDR2 YFSETQ. The CDR3 contains 15 residues. For the CDR3, the DNA is TGCGCCAGCAGCTTGGAGTCGGGAGGCACAGATACGCAGTATTTT. Encoded protein: CASSLESGGTDTQYF.

This rearrangement joins TRBV30 to TRBJ1-1, with D unclear. The CDR3 has 11 amino acids. From germline, CDR1 is GTSNPN and CDR2 SVGIG (reference sequence). V lost 4 bases and J lost 1, with 4 bases in between. The CDR3 sequence is CAWIGNTEAFF. CDR3 in DNA: TGTGCCTGGATCGGGAACACTGAAGCTTTCTTT. Complete variable domain (other parts from reference TRBV30 and TRBJ1-1): SQTIHQWPATLVQPVGSPLSLECTVEGTSNPNLYWYRQAAGRGLQLLFYSVGIGQISSEVPQNLSASRPQDRQFILSSKKLLLSDSGFYLCAWIGNTEAFFGQGTRLTVV.

The chain links TRBV7-2 to TRBJ1-5; 9 nucleotides agree with TRBD1. This CDR3 region has 17 residues. The trim removed 2 bases at V and 3 bases at J, leaving 8 bases unmatched. The germline V gene has CDR1 SGHTA and CDR2 FQGNSA. The CDR3 sequence is CASSLRSGTGNNQPQHF. The CDR3 DNA reads as TGTGCCAGCAGCTTACGCTCCGGGACAGGGAACAATCAGCCCCAGCATTTT.

This sequence joins TRBV12-5 and TRBJ2-1; the match to TRBD2 covers 10 bases. V lost 0 bases to trimming and J lost 9 bases; unmatched junction nucleotides: 8. CDR1 and CDR2 (germline): LGHNT, FRNRAP. This CDR3 contains 16 residues. In DNA form, the CDR3 reads TGTGCTAGTGGTTTGGTACCAGCGGGAGGGCGGGGTGAGCAGTTCTTC. This gives the protein CASGLVPAGGRGEQFF. Full variable domain (outside the CDR3, taken from reference TRBV12-5 and TRBJ2-1): DARVTQTPRHKVTEMGQEVTMRCQPILGHNTVFWYRQTMMQGLELLAYFRNRAPLDDSGMPKDRFSAEMPDATLATLKIQPSEPRDSAVYFCASGLVPAGGRGEQFFGPGTRLTVL.

V is TRBV29-1 and J is TRBJ2-2; D remains ambiguous. The V gene's germline CDR1 is SQVTM and CDR2 ANQGSEA. This CDR3 comprises 12 residues. V gave up 6 bases and J gave up 6 bases, with 11 bases separating them. CDR3 DNA: TGCAGCGTAGGATCAGGTCCCGGGGAGCTGTTTTTT. Translating it yields CSVGSGPGELFF.

Points on this clone: This may be a read error: a much more frequent sequence differs by one nucleotide. V gene TRBV29-1 combines with J gene TRBJ2-1; D is ambiguous. Looked up from germline, CDR1 is SQVTM and CDR2 is ANQGSEA. This CDR3 has 13 residues. The CDR3 sequence: CSVYPSASDERFF. CDR3 sequence (DNA): TGCAGCGTTTACCCGTCTGCGAGCGATGAGCGGTTCTTC.

The chain recombines TRBV6-5 with TRBJ2-1, with D unclear. With 2 bases removed from V and 5 bases from J, the gap between germline ends came to 7 bases. The length of the CDR3 is 13 residues. The germline V gene has CDR1 MNHEY and CDR2 SVGAGI. The DNA for the CDR3 is TGTGCCAGCAGTTACGGGCAGAACAATGAGCAGTTCTTC. This encodes CASSYGQNNEQFF.

The chain couples TRBV10-3 to TRBJ2-7, with TRBD1 matching 10 bases. Germline V gene lookup returns CDR1 ENHRY and CDR2 SYGVKD. J lost 0 bases, V lost 2 bases, and 7 bases had no gene match. This CDR3 is 17 amino acids long. The CDR3 nucleotides read TGTGCCATCAGTGAGAACACCGGGACAGGGGTCTCCTACGAGCAGTACTTC. This sequence encodes CAISENTGTGVSYEQYF.

This clone was seen a single time. This sequence joins TRBV7-9 and TRBJ2-1, with a tentative D call TRBD1 (6 bases). V gave up 4 bases and J gave up 7 bases, with 11 bases separating them. The CDR3 runs 13 residues. CDR1 is SEHNR and CDR2 is FQNEAQ in the germline V gene (reference sequence). The CDR3 DNA follows: TGTGCCAGCAGCTCTACCCAGGGGAATGAGCAGTTCTTC. Its translation is CASSSTQGNEQFF.

The CDR3 loop is CASSYQKNIQYF. The DNA of the CDR3 is TGTGCCAGCAGTTACCAGAAAAACATTCAGTACTTC. J is TRBJ2-4 and V is TRBV28; D remains unclear. The CDR3 loop spans 12 amino acids. Trimming pared 4 bases from V and 4 bases from J, leaving 5 bases between. Germline V CDR1 and CDR2: MDHEN, SYDVKM. The full variable domain, its missing parts supplied by reference TRBV28 and TRBJ2-4, is DVKVTQSSRYLVKRTGEKVFLECVQDMDHENMFWYRQDPGLGLRLIYFSYDVKMKEKGDIPEGYSVSREKKERFSLILESASTNQTSMYLCASSYQKNIQYFGAGTRLSVL.

This clone was seen a few times. The chain uses TRBV7-8 and TRBJ2-7; D gene unclear. CDR3 length equals 15 residues. V was pared by 4 bases and J by 3 bases, with 16 bases between. Per the germline V gene, CDR1 is SGHVS and CDR2 is FQNEAQ. The CDR3 loop is CASSSRRLVNYEQYF. Here the CDR3 DNA reads TGTGCCAGCAGCTCACGGCGGCTGGTTAACTACGAGCAGTACTTC.

This clone was observed a handful of times. The same CDR3 is also encoded by other DNA sequences in this sample. V gene TRBV7-3 combines with J gene TRBJ1-3; possibly TRBD1 for D (5 bases). V was clipped by 3 bases and J by 1 base, with 7 bases between them. The CDR3 spans 14 residues. The V gene's germline CDR1 is SGHTA and CDR2 FQGTGA. The chain's CDR3 is CASSLAGSGNTIYF. CDR3 nucleotide sequence: TGTGCCAGCAGCTTGGCAGGGTCTGGAAACACCATATATTTT.

The chain links TRBV30 to TRBJ1-2; D uncertain. The length of the CDR3 is 13 residues. Germline V gene lookup returns CDR1 GTSNPN and CDR2 SVGIG (reference sequence). Trimming stripped 0 bases from V and 8 bases from J, with 13 bases between. CDR3 region: CAWSVRASGGYTF. In DNA, the CDR3 is TGTGCCTGGAGTGTACGGGCCAGCGGGGGCTACACCTTC.